This TCR beta chain was documented in a study of blood T cell repertoires in COVID-19. About the study: Collection of acute and convalescent COVID-19 samples took place in the United States, Italy and Spain. T cells, B-cell-depleted T cells, or PBMCs provided the cDNA or gDNA that served as material.

In the authors' methods: Reference gene primer amplification gave nucleated cell count estimates. The table came from immunoSEQ multiplex PCR; TCRdb's copy has only in-frame clones and leaves some out. D and trimming come from the DNA, and the V and J calls and clone size come from that table. Of about 360,000 clones listed, approximately 86% are singletons. One Seattle source followed patients from active infection through their disease course. The V and J ends lost 6 bases and 3 bases, in that order; junction bases with no gene match: 6. CDR1 is SGHTA, CDR2 FQGNSA, per germline. This CDR3 is 14 amino acids long.

This sequence originates from a woman aged 60-75 years with COVID-19, enrolled during active disease. Sequenced sample: peripheral blood. The chain combines TRBV7-2 with TRBJ2-7, with 9 nucleotides matching TRBD2. This CDR3 is CASRPGLARYEQYF. DNA of the CDR3: TGTGCCAGCAGGCCGGGACTAGCTCGCTACGAGCAGTACTTC.